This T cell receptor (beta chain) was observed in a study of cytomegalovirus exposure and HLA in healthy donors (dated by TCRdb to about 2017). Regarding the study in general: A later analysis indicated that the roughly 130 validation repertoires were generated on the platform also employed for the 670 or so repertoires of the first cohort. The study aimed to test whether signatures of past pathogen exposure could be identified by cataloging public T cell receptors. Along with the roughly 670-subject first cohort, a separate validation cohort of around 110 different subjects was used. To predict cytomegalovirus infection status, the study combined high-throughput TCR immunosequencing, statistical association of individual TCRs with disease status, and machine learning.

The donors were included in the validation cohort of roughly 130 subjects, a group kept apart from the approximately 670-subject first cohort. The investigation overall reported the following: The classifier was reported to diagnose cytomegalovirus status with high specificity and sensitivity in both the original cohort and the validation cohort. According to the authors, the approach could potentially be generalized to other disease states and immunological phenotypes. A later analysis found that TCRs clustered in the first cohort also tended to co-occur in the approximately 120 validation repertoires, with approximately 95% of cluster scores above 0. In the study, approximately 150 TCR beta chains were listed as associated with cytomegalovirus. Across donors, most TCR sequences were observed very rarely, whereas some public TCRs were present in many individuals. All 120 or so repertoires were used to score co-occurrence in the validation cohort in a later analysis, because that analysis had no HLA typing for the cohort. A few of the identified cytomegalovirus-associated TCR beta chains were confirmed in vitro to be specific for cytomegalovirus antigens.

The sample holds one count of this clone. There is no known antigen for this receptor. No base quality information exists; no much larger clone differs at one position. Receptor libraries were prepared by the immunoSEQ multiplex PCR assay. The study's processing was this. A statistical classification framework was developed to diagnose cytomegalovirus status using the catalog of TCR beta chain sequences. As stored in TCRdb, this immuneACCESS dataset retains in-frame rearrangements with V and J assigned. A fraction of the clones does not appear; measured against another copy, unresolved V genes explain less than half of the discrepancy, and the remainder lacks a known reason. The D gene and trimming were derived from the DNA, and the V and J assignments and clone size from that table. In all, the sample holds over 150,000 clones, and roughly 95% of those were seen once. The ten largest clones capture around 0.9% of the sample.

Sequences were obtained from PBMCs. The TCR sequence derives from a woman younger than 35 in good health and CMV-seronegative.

The CDR3 loop reads CASSEFRRMSSGNTIYF. At the DNA level, the sequence is TGCGCCAGCAGTGAGTTTAGGCGGATGAGCTCTGGAAACACCATATATTTT. The chain couples TRBV10-2 to TRBJ1-3; confidence is insufficient to name the D gene. CDR1 and CDR2 are read off the germline V gene as WSHSY and SAAADI. Inclusive of the bounding cysteine and phenylalanine, the CDR3 is 17 residues long. Only CDR3 DNA remains: 51 bases, in frame from the first base. Deletion took 1 base off V and 0 bases off J, with a span of 13 bases between the germline ends.